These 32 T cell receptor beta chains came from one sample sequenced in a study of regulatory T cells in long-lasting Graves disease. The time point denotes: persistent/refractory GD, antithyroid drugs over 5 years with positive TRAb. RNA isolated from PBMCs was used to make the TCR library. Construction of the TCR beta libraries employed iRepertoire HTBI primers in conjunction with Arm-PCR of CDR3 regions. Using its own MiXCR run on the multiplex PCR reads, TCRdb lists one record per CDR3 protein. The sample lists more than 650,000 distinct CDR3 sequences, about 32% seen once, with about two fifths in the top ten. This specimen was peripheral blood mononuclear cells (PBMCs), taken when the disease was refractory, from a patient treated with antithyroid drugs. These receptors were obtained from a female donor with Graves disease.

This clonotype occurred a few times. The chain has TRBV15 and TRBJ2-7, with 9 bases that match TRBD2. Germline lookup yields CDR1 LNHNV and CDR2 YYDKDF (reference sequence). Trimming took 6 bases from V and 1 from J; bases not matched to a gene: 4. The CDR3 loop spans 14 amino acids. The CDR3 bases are TGTGCCACCAGTGGGACTAGCCGATCCTACGAGCAGTACTTC. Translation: CATSGTSRSYEQYF.

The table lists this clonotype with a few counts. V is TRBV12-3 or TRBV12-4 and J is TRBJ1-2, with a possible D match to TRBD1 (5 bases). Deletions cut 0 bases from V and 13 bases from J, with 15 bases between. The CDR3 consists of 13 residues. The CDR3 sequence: CASSLAPDGAPTF. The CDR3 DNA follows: TGTGCCAGCAGTTTAGCCCCGGACGGGGCCCCCACCTTC.

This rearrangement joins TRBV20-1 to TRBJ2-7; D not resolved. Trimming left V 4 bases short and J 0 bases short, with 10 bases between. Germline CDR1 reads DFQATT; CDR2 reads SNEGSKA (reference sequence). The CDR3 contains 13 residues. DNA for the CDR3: TGCAGTGCTACCAGCGTCAGCTCCTACGAGCAGTACTTC. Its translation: CSATSVSSYEQYF.

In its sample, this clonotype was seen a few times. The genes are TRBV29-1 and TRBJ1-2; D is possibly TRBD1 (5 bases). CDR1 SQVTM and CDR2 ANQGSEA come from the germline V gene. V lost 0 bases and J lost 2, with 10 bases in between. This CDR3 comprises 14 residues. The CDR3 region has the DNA TGCAGCGTTGAAGATCACGAGGGGAACTATGGCTACACCTTC. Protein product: CSVEDHEGNYGYTF.

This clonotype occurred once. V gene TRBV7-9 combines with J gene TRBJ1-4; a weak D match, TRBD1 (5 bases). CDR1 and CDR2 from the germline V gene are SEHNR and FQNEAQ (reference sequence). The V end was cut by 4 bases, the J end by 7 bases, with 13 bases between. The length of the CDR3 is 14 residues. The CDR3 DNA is TGTGCCAGCAGCTCTTTTGGGGCAGGTGAAAAACTGTTTTTT. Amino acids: CASSSFGAGEKLFF.

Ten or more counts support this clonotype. In DNA form, the CDR3 reads TGTGCCAGCAATACTAAGGGTGGAACTGAAGCTTTCTTT. Its translation is CASNTKGGTEAFF. The rearrangement links TRBV12-3 or TRBV12-4 to TRBJ1-1; D gene uncertain. This CDR3 spans 13 amino acids. The V end was cut by 7 bases, the J end by 5 bases, with 14 bases between.

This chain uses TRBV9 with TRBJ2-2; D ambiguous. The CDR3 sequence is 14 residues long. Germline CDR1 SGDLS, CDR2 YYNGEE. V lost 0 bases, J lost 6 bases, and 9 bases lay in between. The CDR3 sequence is CASSVVGMAGELFF. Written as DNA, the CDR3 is TGTGCCAGCAGCGTAGTTGGGATGGCCGGGGAGCTGTTTTTT.

In DNA, the CDR3 is TGTGCCAGCCTGGGGGACACCTCTGGGGCCAACGTCCTGACTTTC. This gives the protein CASLGDTSGANVLTF. The chain joins TRBV10-3 to TRBJ2-6; possibly TRBD1 for D (6 bases). The germline V and J ends were trimmed by 10 bases and 0 bases, with 13 bases remaining between them. CDR1 ENHRY and CDR2 SYGVKD come from the germline V gene. This CDR3 is built from 15 residues.

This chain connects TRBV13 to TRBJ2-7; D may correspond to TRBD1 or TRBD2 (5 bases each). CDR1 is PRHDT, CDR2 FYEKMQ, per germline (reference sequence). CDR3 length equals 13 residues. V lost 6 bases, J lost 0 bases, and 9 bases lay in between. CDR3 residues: CASREGTSYEQYF. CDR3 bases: TGTGCCAGCAGAGAGGGGACCTCCTACGAGCAGTACTTC.

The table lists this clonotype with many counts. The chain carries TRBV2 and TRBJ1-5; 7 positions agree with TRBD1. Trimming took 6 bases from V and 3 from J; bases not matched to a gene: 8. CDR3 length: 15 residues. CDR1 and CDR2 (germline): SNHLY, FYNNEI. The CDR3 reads CASRQLTGANQPQHF. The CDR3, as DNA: TGTGCCAGCAGACAACTCACAGGGGCCAATCAGCCCCAGCATTTT.

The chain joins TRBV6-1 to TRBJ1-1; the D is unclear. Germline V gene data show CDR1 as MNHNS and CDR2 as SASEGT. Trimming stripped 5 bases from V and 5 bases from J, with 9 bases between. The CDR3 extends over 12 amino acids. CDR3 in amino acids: CASSNGRTEAFF. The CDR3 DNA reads TGTGCCAGCAGTAACGGGCGTACTGAAGCTTTCTTT.

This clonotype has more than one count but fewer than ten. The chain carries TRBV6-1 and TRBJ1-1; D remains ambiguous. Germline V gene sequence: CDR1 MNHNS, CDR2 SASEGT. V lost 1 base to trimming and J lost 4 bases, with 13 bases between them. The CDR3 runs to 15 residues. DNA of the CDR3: TGTGCCAGCAGTGAAGGCATTCCTTGGCGCACTGAAGCTTTCTTT. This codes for CASSEGIPWRTEAFF.

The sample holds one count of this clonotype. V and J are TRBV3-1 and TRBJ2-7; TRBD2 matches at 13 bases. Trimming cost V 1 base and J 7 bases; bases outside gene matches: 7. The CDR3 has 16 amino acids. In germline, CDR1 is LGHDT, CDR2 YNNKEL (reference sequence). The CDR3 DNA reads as TGTGCCAGCAGCCAAGGGGGACTAGCGGGATTGGGGGAGCAGTACTTC. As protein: CASSQGGLAGLGEQYF.

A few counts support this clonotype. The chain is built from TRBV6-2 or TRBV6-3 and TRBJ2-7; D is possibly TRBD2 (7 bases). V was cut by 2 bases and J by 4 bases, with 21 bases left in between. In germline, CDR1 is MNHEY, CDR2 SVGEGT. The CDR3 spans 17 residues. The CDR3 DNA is TGTGCCAGCAGTTACGGAAGGGGGTTGCGGGAGAGGTACGAGCAGTACTTC. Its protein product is CASSYGRGLRERYEQYF.

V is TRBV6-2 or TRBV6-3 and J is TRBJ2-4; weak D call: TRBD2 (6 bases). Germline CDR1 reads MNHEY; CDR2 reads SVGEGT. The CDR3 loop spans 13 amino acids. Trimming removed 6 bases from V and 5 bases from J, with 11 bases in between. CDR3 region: CASSDPGENIQYF. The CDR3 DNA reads TGTGCCAGCAGCGACCCGGGGGAAAACATTCAGTACTTC.

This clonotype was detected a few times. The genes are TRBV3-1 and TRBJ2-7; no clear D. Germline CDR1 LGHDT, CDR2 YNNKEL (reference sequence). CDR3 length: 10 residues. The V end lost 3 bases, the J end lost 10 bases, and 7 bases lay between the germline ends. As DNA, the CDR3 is TGTGCCAGCAGCCAGGAAATACAGTACTTC. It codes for CASSQEIQYF.

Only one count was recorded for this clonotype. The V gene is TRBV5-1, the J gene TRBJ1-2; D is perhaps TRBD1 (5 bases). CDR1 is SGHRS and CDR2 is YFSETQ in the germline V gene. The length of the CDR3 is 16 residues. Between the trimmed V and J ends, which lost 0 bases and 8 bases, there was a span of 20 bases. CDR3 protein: CASSLGMGRFSGGYTF. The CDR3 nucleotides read TGCGCCAGCAGCTTGGGAATGGGACGCTTTTCAGGGGGCTACACCTTC.

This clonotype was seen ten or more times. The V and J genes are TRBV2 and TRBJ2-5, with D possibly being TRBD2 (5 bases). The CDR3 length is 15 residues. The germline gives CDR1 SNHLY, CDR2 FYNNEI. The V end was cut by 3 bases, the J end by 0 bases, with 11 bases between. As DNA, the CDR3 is TGTGCCAGCAGTGATTCTGGAGGCGACCAAGAGACCCAGTACTTC. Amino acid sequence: CASSDSGGDQETQYF.

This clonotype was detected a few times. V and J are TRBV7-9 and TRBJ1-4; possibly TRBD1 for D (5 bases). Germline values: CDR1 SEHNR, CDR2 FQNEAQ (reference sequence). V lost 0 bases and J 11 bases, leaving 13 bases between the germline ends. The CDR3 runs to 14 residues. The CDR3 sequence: CASSLAEAGTKLFF. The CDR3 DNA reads TGTGCCAGCAGCTTAGCGGAGGCAGGGACGAAACTGTTTTTT.

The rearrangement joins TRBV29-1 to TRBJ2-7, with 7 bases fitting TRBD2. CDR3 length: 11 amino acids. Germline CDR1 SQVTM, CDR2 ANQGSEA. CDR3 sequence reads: CRRGGYYEQYF. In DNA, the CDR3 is TGCCGGAGGGGAGGGTACTACGAGCAGTACTTC.

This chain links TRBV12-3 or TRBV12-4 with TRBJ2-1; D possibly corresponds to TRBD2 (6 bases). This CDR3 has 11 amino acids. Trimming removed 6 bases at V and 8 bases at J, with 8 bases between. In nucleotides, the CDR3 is TGTGCCAGCAGGGGGGGAGATGAGCAGTTCTTC. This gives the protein CASRGGDEQFF.

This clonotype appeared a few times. This CDR3 is CASSSSGGVASGQETQYF. The CDR3 nucleotides read TGTGCCAGCAGCTCATCTGGTGGGGTGGCTAGCGGGCAAGAGACCCAGTACTTC. The V call is TRBV7-9, the J call TRBJ2-5; 8 bases fit TRBD2. The germline V gene encodes CDR1 SEHNR and CDR2 FQNEAQ (reference sequence). V lost 4 bases, J lost 2 bases, and 15 bases stayed unmatched. The CDR3 consists of 18 residues.

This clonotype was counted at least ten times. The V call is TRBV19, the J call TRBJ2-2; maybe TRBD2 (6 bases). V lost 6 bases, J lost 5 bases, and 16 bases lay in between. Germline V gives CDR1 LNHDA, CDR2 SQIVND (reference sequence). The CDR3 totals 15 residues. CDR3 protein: CASRRSGVGTGELFF. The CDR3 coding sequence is TGTGCCAGTAGACGCTCGGGAGTGGGGACCGGGGAGCTGTTTTTT.

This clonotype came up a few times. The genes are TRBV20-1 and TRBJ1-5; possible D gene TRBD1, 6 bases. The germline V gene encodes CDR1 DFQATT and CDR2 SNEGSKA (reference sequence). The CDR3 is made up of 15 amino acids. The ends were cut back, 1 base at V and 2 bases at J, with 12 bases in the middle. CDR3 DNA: TGCAGTGCTAGAGCAGGGGAGTCGGGCAATCAGCCCCAGCATTTT. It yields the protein CSARAGESGNQPQHF.

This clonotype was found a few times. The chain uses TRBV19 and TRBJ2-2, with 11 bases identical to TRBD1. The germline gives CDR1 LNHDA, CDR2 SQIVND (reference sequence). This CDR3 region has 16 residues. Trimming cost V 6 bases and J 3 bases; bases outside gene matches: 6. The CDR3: CASSQRTGGHTGELFF. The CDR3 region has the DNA TGTGCCAGTAGCCAAAGGACAGGGGGCCACACCGGGGAGCTGTTTTTT.

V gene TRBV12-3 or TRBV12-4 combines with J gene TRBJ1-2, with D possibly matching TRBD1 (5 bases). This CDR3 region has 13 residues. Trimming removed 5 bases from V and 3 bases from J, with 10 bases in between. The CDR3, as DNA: TGTGCCAGCAGTATTCAGGGACACTATGGCTACACCTTC. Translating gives CASSIQGHYGYTF.

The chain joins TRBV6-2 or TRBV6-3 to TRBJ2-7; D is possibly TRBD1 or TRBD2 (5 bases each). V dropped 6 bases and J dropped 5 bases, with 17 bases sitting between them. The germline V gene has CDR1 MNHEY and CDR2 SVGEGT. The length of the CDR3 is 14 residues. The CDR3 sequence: CASSPGTRQHEQYF. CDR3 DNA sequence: TGTGCCAGCAGCCCCGGGACGCGTCAACACGAGCAGTACTTC.

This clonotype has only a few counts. This CDR3 reads CSVGRKLNTEAFF. The CDR3 coding sequence is TGCAGCGTTGGGAGGAAATTGAACACTGAAGCTTTCTTT. V gene TRBV29-1 combines with J gene TRBJ1-1, with D unclear. The ends were cut back, 4 bases at V and 0 bases at J, with 9 bases in the middle. This CDR3 is 13 amino acids long. The germline CDR1 and CDR2 sequences are SQVTM and ANQGSEA.

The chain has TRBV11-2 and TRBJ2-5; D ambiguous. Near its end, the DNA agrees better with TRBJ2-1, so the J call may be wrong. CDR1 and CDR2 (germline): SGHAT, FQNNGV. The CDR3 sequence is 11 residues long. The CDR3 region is CASSLVHEQFF. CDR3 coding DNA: TGTGCCAGCAGCTTAGTCCATGAGCAGTTCTTC.

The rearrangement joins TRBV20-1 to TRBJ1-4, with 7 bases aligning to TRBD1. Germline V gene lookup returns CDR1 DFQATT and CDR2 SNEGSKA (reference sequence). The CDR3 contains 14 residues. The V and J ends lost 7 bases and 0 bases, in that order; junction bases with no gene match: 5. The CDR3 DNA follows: TGCAGTGTCGCAGGGACAGCAACTAATGAAAAACTGTTTTTT. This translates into CSVAGTATNEKLFF.

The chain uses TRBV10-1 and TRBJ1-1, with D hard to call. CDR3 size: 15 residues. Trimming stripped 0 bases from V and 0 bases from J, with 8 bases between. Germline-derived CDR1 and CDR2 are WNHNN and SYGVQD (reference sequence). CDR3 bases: TGCGCCAGCAGTGAGTCGGGTATAATGAACACTGAAGCTTTCTTT. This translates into CASSESGIMNTEAFF.

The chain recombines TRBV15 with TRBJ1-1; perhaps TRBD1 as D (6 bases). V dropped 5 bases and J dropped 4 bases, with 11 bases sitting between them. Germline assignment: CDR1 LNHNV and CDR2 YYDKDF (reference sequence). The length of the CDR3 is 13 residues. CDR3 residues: CATSGTGPTEAFF. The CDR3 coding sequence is TGTGCCACCAGCGGAACAGGGCCCACTGAAGCTTTCTTT.